The next 21 T cell receptor beta chains were all read from a single sample in a study of cytomegalovirus exposure and HLA in healthy donors. Primers included in the PCR were 60 Vbeta and 13 Jbeta primers. Only in-frame clones appear in the TCRdb table, and some are missing; sequencing was by immunoSEQ multiplex PCR. The sample shows about 150,000 clones, roughly 80% of them seen only once. Sequencing used PBMCs. These receptors all stem from a man aged 18 to 29 in good health and CMV-seropositive.

The gene calls are TRBV13 and TRBJ2-1; 10 bases agree with TRBD2. V was pared by 3 bases and J by 6 bases, with 2 bases of the junction left unmatched. The CDR3 loop spans 14 amino acids. The germline V gene has CDR1 PRHDT and CDR2 FYEKMQ (reference sequence). CDR3 residues: CASSLSGRGNEQFF. The CDR3 DNA follows: TGTGCCAGCAGCTTGAGCGGGAGGGGCAATGAGCAGTTCTTC.

The chain is built from TRBV4-1 and TRBJ2-1; 9 bases map to TRBD2. CDR3 length: 15 residues. CDR1 and CDR2 from the germline V gene are MGHRA and YSYEKL. Trimming removed 3 bases from V and 6 bases from J; junction bases left unmatched: 6. The CDR3 loop is CASSHYQGLANEQFF. Here the CDR3 DNA reads TGCGCCAGCAGCCACTATCAGGGACTAGCCAATGAGCAGTTCTTC.

V and J are TRBV7-3 and TRBJ2-2; 7 bases match TRBD2. The CDR3 extends over 15 amino acids. Trimming removed 0 bases from V and 6 bases from J; junction bases left unmatched: 4. Germline-derived CDR1 and CDR2 are SGHTA and FQGTGA. The CDR3: CASSLTGSGPGELFF. The CDR3 nucleotides are TGTGCCAGCAGCTTAACGGGTAGCGGGCCCGGGGAGCTGTTTTTT.

The genes are TRBV18 and TRBJ2-5; tentatively, D is TRBD2 (5 bases). The CDR3 has 14 amino acids. From germline, CDR1 is KGHSH and CDR2 LQKENI. The ends were cut back, 5 bases at V and 4 bases at J, with 14 bases in the middle. The chain's CDR3 is CASSASLESETQYF. As DNA, the CDR3 is TGTGCCAGCTCAGCATCACTAGAATCAGAGACCCAGTACTTC.

This sequence joins TRBV5-1 and TRBJ2-3, with 11 bases that match TRBD2. The CDR3 extends over 17 amino acids. V was clipped by 0 bases and J by 2 bases; unmatched bases: 5. CDR1 is SGHRS, CDR2 YFSETQ, per germline. CDR3 bases: TGCGCCAGCAGCTTGGCTTGGACTAGCGGGCTCACAGATACGCAGTATTTT. This gives the protein CASSLAWTSGLTDTQYF.

V usage is TRBV5-4 and J usage is TRBJ2-3; perhaps TRBD2 as D (5 bases). The CDR3 spans 14 residues. Germline values: CDR1 SGHNT, CDR2 YYREEE (reference sequence). V dropped 0 bases and J dropped 3 bases, with 8 bases sitting between them. This CDR3 is CASSLAIATDTQYF. The DNA of the CDR3 is TGTGCCAGCAGCTTGGCAATAGCGACAGATACGCAGTATTTT. Variable domain in full (rest from reference TRBV5-4 and TRBJ2-3): ETGVTQSPTHLIKTRGQQVTLRCSSQSGHNTVSWYQQALGQGPQFIFQYYREEENGRGNFPPRFSGLQFPNYSSELNVNALELDDSALYLCASSLAIATDTQYFGPGTRLTVL.

The V and J genes are TRBV7-8 and TRBJ2-1; the match to TRBD1 covers 8 bases. Germline CDR1 reads SGHVS; CDR2 reads FQNEAQ. The CDR3 has 14 residues. The ends lost 4 bases at V and 8 bases at J; junction bases unmatched: 7. CDR3 loop: CASSSRTGLHEQFF. Written as DNA, the CDR3 is TGTGCCAGCAGCTCAAGGACAGGGTTGCATGAGCAGTTCTTC.

The chain is built from TRBV10-1 and TRBJ2-1; D gene uncertain. V lost 2 bases, J lost 6 bases, and 8 bases lay in between. The CDR3 runs to 13 residues. Germline assignment: CDR1 WNHNN and CDR2 SYGVQD (reference sequence). DNA for the CDR3: TGCGCCAGCAGTGAGCCCACGCGCAATGAGCAGTTCTTC. This gives the protein CASSEPTRNEQFF.

This chain links TRBV15 with TRBJ1-2; D gene ambiguous. Germline values: CDR1 LNHNV, CDR2 YYDKDF (reference sequence). V was trimmed by 1 base and J by 4 bases, leaving 10 bases between them. CDR3 length equals 14 residues. The CDR3 DNA follows: TGTGCCACCAGCAGAGCCCGGGAAGTCTATGGCTACACCTTC. Its protein is CATSRAREVYGYTF.

The rearrangement links TRBV27 to TRBJ1-5, with 10 nucleotides matching TRBD1. The V gene's germline CDR1 is MNHEY and CDR2 SMNVEV (reference sequence). This CDR3 spans 15 amino acids. Trimming removed 5 bases from V and 7 bases from J; junction bases left unmatched: 8. In DNA form, the CDR3 reads TGTGCCAGCAGTACGAGACAGGGGGCGTCACAGCCCCAGCATTTT. It specifies CASSTRQGASQPQHF.

This clone appeared a few times. CDR3 nucleotide sequence: TGTGCCAGCAGCCTAACAGGGGGTAGCACCGGGGAGCTGTTTTTT. Its translation is CASSLTGGSTGELFF. The chain employs TRBV6-4 and TRBJ2-2; the match to TRBD1 covers 8 bases. CDR3 length: 15 amino acids. Germline trimming cut 6 bases from V and 4 bases from J; bases unmatched to any gene: 7. The germline CDR1 and CDR2 sequences are MRHNA and SNTAGT.

The chain is built from TRBV2 and TRBJ2-1; 12 nucleotides line up with TRBD2. This CDR3 has 16 amino acids. Germline CDR1 reads SNHLY; CDR2 reads FYNNEI. The V gene end was trimmed by 6 bases and the J gene end by 2 bases; junction bases not matched to a gene: 5. As DNA, the CDR3 is TGTGCCAGCAGACTAGCGGGAGGAGGGACCTACAATGAGCAGTTCTTC. This gives the protein CASRLAGGGTYNEQFF.

This chain joins TRBV9 and TRBJ1-2; the D gene is possibly TRBD1 (6 bases). Germline lookup yields CDR1 SGDLS and CDR2 YYNGEE. The CDR3 runs to 12 residues. V was clipped by 4 bases and J by 5 bases, with 9 bases between them. The CDR3 reads CASSKQGYGYTF. CDR3 DNA: TGTGCCAGCAGCAAGCAGGGGTATGGCTACACCTTC.

This chain connects TRBV5-1 to TRBJ1-1, with D uncertain. Germline CDR1 and CDR2: SGHRS and YFSETQ. Between the trimmed V and J ends, which lost 4 bases and 5 bases, there was a span of 18 bases. CDR3 length equals 15 residues. The CDR3 nucleotides are TGCGCCAGCAGCCTCGGGCCGGGCCCGGGGACTGAAGCTTTCTTT. The encoded protein is CASSLGPGPGTEAFF.

This sequence joins TRBV4-2 and TRBJ2-7; 7 nucleotides line up with TRBD1. CDR3 length: 14 residues. Trimming at V came to 4 bases and at J to 4 bases, leaving 7 bases not matched to a gene. CDR1 is LGHNA and CDR2 is YNFKEQ in the germline V gene. The CDR3 spells CASSPGQTRYEQYF. The CDR3 bases are TGTGCCAGCAGCCCGGGACAGACCAGGTACGAGCAGTACTTC.

V gene TRBV7-2 combines with J gene TRBJ2-4; 8 positions agree with TRBD2. Germline-derived CDR1 and CDR2 are SGHTA and FQGNSA. The length of the CDR3 is 17 residues. The J segment lost 1 base and the V segment lost 4 bases, leaving 9 bases of the junction unmatched. CDR3 nucleotide sequence: TGTGCCAGCAGCTCTCTCCCCGTAGCGGGGGCCAAAAACATTCAGTACTTC. Protein: CASSSLPVAGAKNIQYF.

The V call is TRBV30, the J call TRBJ2-1; no reliable D call. V was cut by 0 bases and J by 8 bases, with 11 bases left in between. The CDR3 has 13 amino acids. Germline V gene data show CDR1 as GTSNPN and CDR2 as SVGIG (reference sequence). The CDR3 spells CAWSVVVGDEQFF. The CDR3 bases are TGTGCCTGGAGTGTGGTGGTGGGCGATGAGCAGTTCTTC. The entire variable domain, with the rest obtained from reference TRBV30 and TRBJ2-1, is as follows: SQTIHQWPATLVQPVGSPLSLECTVEGTSNPNLYWYRQAAGRGLQLLFYSVGIGQISSEVPQNLSASRPQDRQFILSSKKLLLSDSGFYLCAWSVVVGDEQFFGPGTRLTVL.

The chain is built from TRBV5-4 and TRBJ2-5, with a possible D match to TRBD1 (6 bases). The CDR3 has 14 amino acids. The V end was cut by 4 bases, the J end by 1 base, with 11 bases between. Germline CDR1 SGHNT, CDR2 YYREEE (reference sequence). CDR3 amino acids: CASSHGQFQETQYF. CDR3 DNA: TGTGCCAGCAGCCACGGACAGTTCCAAGAGACCCAGTACTTC.

This chain connects TRBV5-4 to TRBJ2-3, with a weak D call TRBD2 (6 bases). This CDR3 is built from 11 residues. Per germline, CDR1 SGHNT and CDR2 YYREEE (reference sequence). Deletions cut 7 bases from V and 5 bases from J, with 8 bases between. In nucleotides, the CDR3 is TGTGCCAGCCGGAGGGAAGATACGCAGTATTTT. Its translation: CASRREDTQYF. Looking up the rest from reference TRBV5-4 and TRBJ2-3 gives the full variable domain: ETGVTQSPTHLIKTRGQQVTLRCSSQSGHNTVSWYQQALGQGPQFIFQYYREEENGRGNFPPRFSGLQFPNYSSELNVNALELDDSALYLCASRREDTQYFGPGTRLTVL.

The genes are TRBV5-1 and TRBJ2-1; D is ambiguous. Germline CDR1 is SGHRS and CDR2 is YFSETQ. V was cut by 3 bases and J by 10 bases, with 14 bases left in between. The CDR3 is 13 amino acids. CDR3 DNA sequence: TGCGCCAGCAGCTCCGCAGCGCCCGTCGAGCAGTTCTTC. It encodes CASSSAAPVEQFF.

This rearrangement joins TRBV30 to TRBJ2-1; 9 bases align to TRBD2. There are 17 residues in the CDR3. J was trimmed by 4 bases and V by 0 bases; bases with no gene match: 10. Germline V CDR1 and CDR2: GTSNPN, SVGIG (reference sequence). The CDR3 here is CAWSVNPGREGYNEQFF. The DNA for the CDR3 is TGTGCCTGGAGTGTAAACCCGGGGCGGGAGGGATACAATGAGCAGTTCTTC.